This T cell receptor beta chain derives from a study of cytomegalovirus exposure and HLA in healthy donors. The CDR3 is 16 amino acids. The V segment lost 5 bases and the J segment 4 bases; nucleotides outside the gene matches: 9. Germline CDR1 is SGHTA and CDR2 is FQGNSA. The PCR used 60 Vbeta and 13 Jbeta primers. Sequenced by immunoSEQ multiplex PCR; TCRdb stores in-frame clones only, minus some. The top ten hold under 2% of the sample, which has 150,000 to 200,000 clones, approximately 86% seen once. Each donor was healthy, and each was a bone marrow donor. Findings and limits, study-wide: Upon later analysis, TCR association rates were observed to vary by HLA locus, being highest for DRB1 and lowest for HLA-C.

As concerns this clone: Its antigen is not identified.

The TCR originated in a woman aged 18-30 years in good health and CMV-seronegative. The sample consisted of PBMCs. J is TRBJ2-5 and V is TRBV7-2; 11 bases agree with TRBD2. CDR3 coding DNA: TGTGCCAGCAGCCTGTTACTAGCGGGAGAAAGAGAGACCCAGTACTTC. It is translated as CASSLLLAGERETQYF.